Below, 30 T cell receptor beta chains from the same sample are listed, as sequenced in a study of blood T cell repertoires in COVID-19. Assay: immunoSEQ multiplex PCR; the TCRdb copy retains only in-frame clones and omits some. The sample yields around 320,000 clones, roughly 90% seen once. Sequencing was performed on PBMCs or T cells enriched from blood (not recorded which). The receptors here all came from a young woman with acute COVID-19.

The chain uses TRBV9 and TRBJ1-1; D unclear. CDR3 length: 14 residues. V lost 2 bases and J lost 0, with 8 bases in between. The V gene's germline CDR1 is SGDLS and CDR2 YYNGEE. The CDR3 DNA follows: TGTGCCAGCAGCGTTACAAGTATGAACACTGAAGCTTTCTTT. It is translated as CASSVTSMNTEAFF.

The rearrangement uses TRBV10-1 and TRBJ2-2, with 8 bases identical to TRBD1. The length of the CDR3 is 17 residues. In germline, CDR1 is WNHNN, CDR2 SYGVQD (reference sequence). Trimming took 3 bases from V and 7 from J; bases not matched to a gene: 13. The CDR3 nucleotides are TGCGCCAGCAGTGACCCCATTCACAGGGGGGCAAACGGGGAGCTGTTTTTT. Protein: CASSDPIHRGANGELFF.

The chain carries TRBV28 and TRBJ2-7; TRBD2 matches 8 bases. Germline CDR1 MDHEN, CDR2 SYDVKM. The trim removed 8 bases at V and 4 bases at J, leaving 7 bases unmatched. The CDR3 has 13 amino acids. The CDR3 coding sequence is TGTGCCAGCCGACGTAGCGGGACTTACGAGCAGTACTTC. The encoded protein is CASRRSGTYEQYF.

This clone has just one count. Within the sample, other DNA sequences also encode this same CDR3. The chain couples TRBV5-1 to TRBJ2-7; D gene ambiguous. The germline V gene has CDR1 SGHRS and CDR2 YFSETQ. V lost 0 bases to trimming and J lost 0 bases, with 7 bases between them. The CDR3 covers 14 residues. The CDR3 DNA reads as TGCGCCAGCAGCTTGGGACTCAACTCCTACGAGCAGTACTTC. Amino acid sequence: CASSLGLNSYEQYF.

This clone was observed a few times. The chain employs TRBV30 and TRBJ1-5; TRBD1 aligns across 9 bases. This CDR3 is 17 amino acids long. Trimming at V came to 0 bases and at J to 0 bases, leaving 6 bases not matched to a gene. Germline CDR1 and CDR2: GTSNPN and SVGIG (reference sequence). For the CDR3, the DNA is TGTGCCTGGAGTGTACGGGGGACAGGGAATAGCAATCAGCCCCAGCATTTT. Protein sequence: CAWSVRGTGNSNQPQHF.

The sample holds one count of this clone. This rearrangement joins TRBV25-1 to TRBJ1-5; D unclear. Germline V gene data show CDR1 as MGHDK and CDR2 as SYGVNS. The CDR3 totals 14 residues. The V and J ends lost 2 bases and 3 bases respectively, with 8 bases between them. The CDR3 nucleotides are TGTGCCAGCAGTGAAGAGGGTTTCAATCAGCCCCAGCATTTT. It codes for CASSEEGFNQPQHF.

This chain joins TRBV19 and TRBJ1-1; D might be TRBD1 (5 bases). There are 11 residues in the CDR3. Looked up from germline, CDR1 is LNHDA and CDR2 is SQIVND (reference sequence). The ends were cut back, 5 bases at V and 11 bases at J, with 12 bases in the middle. CDR3 sequence reads: CASSAGGVAFF. CDR3 bases: TGTGCCAGTAGTGCCGGGGGGGTGGCTTTCTTT. Based on the CDR3 plus reference TRBV19 and TRBJ1-1, the full variable domain is DGGITQSPKYLFRKEGQNVTLSCEQNLNHDAMYWYRQDPGQGLRLIYYSQIVNDFQKGDIAEGYSVSREKKESFPLTVTSAQKNPTAFYLCASSAGGVAFFGQGTRLTVV.

V and J are TRBV5-1 and TRBJ2-2; D uncertain. Germline V gives CDR1 SGHRS, CDR2 YFSETQ. The ends were cut back, 0 bases at V and 2 bases at J, with 8 bases in the middle. The CDR3 extends over 15 amino acids. The CDR3 sequence: CASSLGAFNTGELFF. The CDR3 nucleotides are TGCGCCAGCAGCTTGGGGGCCTTTAACACCGGGGAGCTGTTTTTT.

The gene calls are TRBV27 and TRBJ1-4, with a weak D call TRBD1 (6 bases). CDR3 length: 14 residues. Germline V gives CDR1 MNHEY, CDR2 SMNVEV (reference sequence). V lost 5 bases to trimming and J lost 3 bases, with 10 bases between them. The CDR3 nucleotides are TGTGCCAGCAGTCCAGGGGCGGCTAATGAAAAACTGTTTTTT. Residues: CASSPGAANEKLFF.

The J gene is TRBJ2-3, the V gene TRBV7-3, with 10 nucleotides matching TRBD2. J lost 1 base, V lost 6 bases, and 1 base had no gene match. The V gene's germline CDR1 is SGHTA and CDR2 FQGTGA. The CDR3 has 14 residues. CDR3 sequence reads: CASSTSGGTDTQYF. The DNA for the CDR3 is TGTGCCAGCAGTACTAGCGGGGGCACAGATACGCAGTATTTT.

The rearrangement uses TRBV3-1 (or the pseudogene TRBV3-2) and TRBJ1-1; D call uncertain. Trimming pared 7 bases from V and 11 bases from J, leaving 14 bases between. There are 11 residues in the CDR3. Germline CDR1 reads LGHDT; CDR2 reads YNNKEL (reference sequence). The DNA for the CDR3 is TGTGCCAGCAATAGGGCGGGAGAGGCTTTCTTT. Its translation is CASNRAGEAFF.

This chain connects TRBV19 to TRBJ2-3; the match to TRBD1 covers 8 bases. V was pared by 6 bases and J by 2 bases, with 7 bases of the junction left unmatched. In germline, CDR1 is LNHDA, CDR2 SQIVND (reference sequence). The CDR3 is 15 residues long. CDR3 nucleotide sequence: TGTGCCAGTAGCTACCGGGACAGGCTCACAGATACGCAGTATTTT. Translating it yields CASSYRDRLTDTQYF.

The chain employs TRBV19 and TRBJ1-5; D gene uncertain. V lost 2 bases, J lost 5 bases, and 4 bases lay in between. This CDR3 contains 12 residues. Germline V gene lookup returns CDR1 LNHDA and CDR2 SQIVND (reference sequence). The CDR3 spells CASSISDQPQHF. The CDR3 DNA sequence: TGTGCCAGTAGTATAAGCGATCAGCCCCAGCATTTT.

The rearrangement joins TRBV28 to TRBJ1-6; TRBD1 aligns across 9 bases. Trimming cost V 7 bases and J 9 bases; bases outside gene matches: 4. The CDR3 covers 13 residues. Looked up from germline, CDR1 is MDHEN and CDR2 is SYDVKM. CDR3 bases: TGTGCCAGCACGGGACAGGGACGTTCACCCCTCCACTTT. It translates to CASTGQGRSPLHF.

The chain combines TRBV18 with TRBJ2-6; D ambiguous. The CDR3 covers 17 residues. The germline V gene has CDR1 KGHSH and CDR2 LQKENI. The V and J ends lost 3 bases and 0 bases respectively, with 12 bases between them. The CDR3 nucleotides are TGTGCCAGCTCACCTCGTTCGGTGAGCTCTGGGGCCAACGTCCTGACTTTC. It encodes CASSPRSVSSGANVLTF.

V is TRBV28 and J is TRBJ1-5; 9 bases map to TRBD1. The V segment lost 5 bases and the J segment 4 bases; nucleotides outside the gene matches: 6. CDR3 length: 15 amino acids. The V gene's germline CDR1 is MDHEN and CDR2 SYDVKM. The CDR3 nucleotides are TGTGCCAGCAGTCCTGGGACAGGGCCGAATCAGCCCCAGCATTTT. Translation gives CASSPGTGPNQPQHF.

The chain couples TRBV2 to TRBJ1-6; 7 bases are a match to TRBD1. The CDR3 spans 15 residues. The V gene's germline CDR1 is SNHLY and CDR2 FYNNEI. The junction had 11 bases not matched to a gene; V was cut back by 7 bases and J by 8 bases. This CDR3 is CASIYDLRGDSPLHF. In DNA form, the CDR3 reads TGTGCCAGCATTTACGATCTCAGGGGGGATTCACCCCTCCACTTT.

The count of this clone is one. The CDR3 DNA is TGCAGTGCTAGGATACTCTACGAGCAGTACTTC. This translates into CSARILYEQYF. V and J are TRBV20-1 and TRBJ2-7, with D unclear. Germline values: CDR1 DFQATT, CDR2 SNEGSKA (reference sequence). Trimming took off 3 bases at V and 3 bases at J, with 6 bases between the two ends. The CDR3 has 11 amino acids.

This chain links TRBV6-1 with TRBJ1-2; D is possibly TRBD1 (6 bases). The CDR3 consists of 15 residues. The V and J ends lost 3 bases and 2 bases respectively, with 13 bases between them. The germline CDR1 and CDR2 sequences are MNHNS and SASEGT. The CDR3 DNA is TGTGCCAGCAGTGATATGACAGGACCGAACTATGGCTACACCTTC. As protein: CASSDMTGPNYGYTF.

A single count supports this clone. CDR3 sequence reads: CASSLLPPGQGALETQYF. CDR3 nucleotide sequence: TGTGCCAGCTCACTCCTTCCGCCGGGACAGGGGGCACTGGAGACCCAGTACTTC. The V call is TRBV18, the J call TRBJ2-5; 12 positions agree with TRBD1. Unmatched junction bases numbered 14, after V lost 4 bases and J lost 5 bases. The CDR3 totals 18 residues. Germline V CDR1 and CDR2: KGHSH, LQKENI.

This clone was picked up one time. The V and J genes are TRBV10-3 and TRBJ1-2; no definite D call. V lost 1 base and J lost 0, with 9 bases in between. The length of the CDR3 is 15 residues. Germline lookup yields CDR1 ENHRY and CDR2 SYGVKD. The CDR3 DNA follows: TGTGCCATCAGTGAGTTTGAGGTAGCTAACTATGGCTACACCTTC. Protein product: CAISEFEVANYGYTF.

The V gene is TRBV15, the J gene TRBJ1-3, with D hard to call. The CDR3 is 16 residues long. Germline V gene data show CDR1 as LNHNV and CDR2 as YYDKDF (reference sequence). Deletions cut 0 bases from V and 0 bases from J, with 9 bases between. The CDR3 loop reads CATSRDETHSGNTIYF. The DNA of the CDR3 is TGTGCCACCAGCAGAGATGAAACACACTCTGGAAACACCATATATTTT. The full variable domain, with the rest looked up from reference TRBV15 and TRBJ1-3, is DAMVIQNPRYQVTQFGKPVTLSCSQTLNHNVMYWYQQKSSQAPKLLFHYYDKDFNNEADTPDNFQSRRPNTSFCFLDIRSPGLGDTAMYLCATSRDETHSGNTIYFGEGSWLTVV.

This clone was counted ten times or more. The chain joins TRBV10-3 to TRBJ2-1, with D tentatively TRBD2 (7 bases). The germline gives CDR1 ENHRY, CDR2 SYGVKD. The CDR3 spans 16 residues. V was trimmed by 0 bases and J by 10 bases, leaving 19 bases between them. The CDR3 bases are TGTGCCATCAGTGAGTCTAGGGGGGGTATCTCGGGAGAGCAGTTCTTC. Amino acids: CAISESRGGISGEQFF.

V usage is TRBV20-1 and J usage is TRBJ2-2; TRBD2 is a possible D gene (6 bases). This CDR3 has 11 amino acids. Trimming shortened V by 6 bases and J by 6 bases, and 8 bases separated the two germline ends. Germline loops: CDR1 DFQATT, CDR2 SNEGSKA (reference sequence). The chain's CDR3 is CSARGSGELFF. The CDR3 DNA sequence: TGCAGTGCCCGGGGGTCCGGGGAGCTGTTTTTT.

The chain combines TRBV6-5 with TRBJ1-5; D is perhaps TRBD1 (6 bases). CDR3 size: 15 residues. The V gene lost 5 bases and the J gene lost 7 bases, with 18 bases spanning the gap. The germline V gene encodes CDR1 MNHEY and CDR2 SVGAGI. CDR3 sequence (DNA): TGTGCCAGCAGTCTCGACAGGTGGTTGGGGCAGCCCCAGCATTTT. This encodes CASSLDRWLGQPQHF.

The V gene is TRBV10-3, the J gene TRBJ2-4; D possibly corresponds to TRBD1 (6 bases). Trimming cost V 0 bases and J 3 bases, with 12 bases left between them. CDR3 length: 16 amino acids. Germline V gene data show CDR1 as ENHRY and CDR2 as SYGVKD. The CDR3 region is CAISESGRGIKNIQYF. The CDR3 nucleotides read TGTGCCATCAGTGAGTCAGGCAGGGGAATCAAAAACATTCAGTACTTC.

The V call is TRBV28, the J call TRBJ1-4; D ambiguous. V lost 0 bases and J 3 bases, leaving 5 bases between the germline ends. From germline, CDR1 is MDHEN and CDR2 SYDVKM. The CDR3 contains 14 residues. As DNA, the CDR3 is TGTGCCAGCAGTTTATGGCGGCCTAATGAAAAACTGTTTTTT. Its translation: CASSLWRPNEKLFF.

This chain links TRBV20-1 with TRBJ2-1; 7 bases match TRBD1. The CDR3 loop spans 15 amino acids. Germline V gene sequence: CDR1 DFQATT, CDR2 SNEGSKA (reference sequence). The V segment lost 3 bases and the J segment 3 bases; nucleotides outside the gene matches: 8. The CDR3 loop reads CSASSPTGSYNEQFF. The CDR3 DNA follows: TGCAGTGCTAGTTCTCCGACAGGGAGCTACAATGAGCAGTTCTTC.

This clone was recorded a few times. The V call is TRBV24-1, the J call TRBJ1-3; no firm D call. The germline gives CDR1 KGHDR, CDR2 SFDVKD. V was cut by 5 bases and J by 0 bases, with 10 bases left in between. This CDR3 has 15 amino acids. Here the CDR3 reads CATSGFRCSGNTIYF. Written as DNA, the CDR3 is TGTGCCACCAGTGGTTTTCGGTGCTCTGGAAACACCATATATTTT.

J is TRBJ2-5 and V is TRBV3-1 (or the pseudogene TRBV3-2), with 8 bases fitting TRBD1. Germline CDR1 and CDR2: LGHDT and YNNKEL (reference sequence). Trimming removed 2 bases from V and 5 bases from J; junction bases left unmatched: 4. The CDR3 runs to 14 residues. The CDR3 here is CASSQQGADETQYF. The CDR3 bases are TGTGCCAGCAGCCAACAGGGGGCGGATGAGACCCAGTACTTC.